These 15 T cell receptor beta chains originate from one sample sequenced in a study of T cell responses to AZD1222 COVID-19 vaccine (dated by TCRdb to the early 2020s). Library preparation employed the immunoSEQ multiplex PCR assay. TCRdb stores this immuneACCESS table with in-frame sequences only. Part of the clones is absent; in the studies checked, under half of the shortfall reflects unresolved V genes, and no reason is known for the rest. This sample has 70,000 to 80,000 clones in its table, and around 86% of those were observed once. The ten largest clones add up to 2.5% of the sample. What the time point label conveys for this sample: baseline before first vaccination. Sample: peripheral blood, taken on day 0 of AZD1222 vaccination. Receptors were obtained from an adult in good health.

The genes are TRBV5-1 and TRBJ1-2; weak D call: TRBD1 (6 bases). CDR3 size: 15 residues. Germline values: CDR1 SGHRS, CDR2 YFSETQ. V was pared by 0 bases and J by 6 bases, with 15 bases between. For the CDR3, the DNA is TGCGCCAGCAGCTTGGATGGGACACTCGCCCATGGCTACACCTTC. It encodes CASSLDGTLAHGYTF. Together with reference TRBV5-1 and TRBJ1-2, the CDR3 gives the full variable domain: KAGVTQTPRYLIKTRGQQVTLSCSPISGHRSVSWYQQTPGQGLQFLFEYFSETQRNKGNFPGRFSGRQFSNSRSEMNVSTLELGDSALYLCASSLDGTLAHGYTFGSGTRLTVV.

The chain uses TRBV13 and TRBJ1-2; TRBD1 might be the D (5 bases). Germline CDR1 reads PRHDT; CDR2 reads FYEKMQ (reference sequence). CDR3 length equals 14 residues. Trimming cost V 0 bases and J 3 bases, with 8 bases left between them. The CDR3: CASSLGTGDYGYTF. The CDR3 nucleotides are TGTGCCAGCAGCTTAGGGACGGGGGACTATGGCTACACCTTC.

The V call is TRBV9, the J call TRBJ1-2; the D gene is possibly TRBD1 (5 bases). Germline V lookup: CDR1 SGDLS, CDR2 YYNGEE. The CDR3 covers 17 residues. Trimming removed 0 bases from V and 0 bases from J, with 15 bases in between. The CDR3 protein is CASSVGLGTAANYGYTF. CDR3 DNA sequence: TGTGCCAGCAGCGTAGGTCTCGGGACTGCGGCTAACTATGGCTACACCTTC.

Only one count was recorded for this clone. The V call is TRBV2, the J call TRBJ1-1, with 9 bases identical to TRBD1. J gave up 4 bases and V 6 bases, and 3 bases lay outside the gene matches. The CDR3 spans 13 residues. Germline V CDR1 and CDR2: SNHLY, FYNNEI. CDR3: CASRTGGGTEAFF. The CDR3 nucleotides read TGTGCCAGCAGGACAGGGGGGGGCACTGAAGCTTTCTTT.

The rearrangement joins TRBV18 to TRBJ1-1; 12 bases align to TRBD1. V gave up 4 bases and J gave up 1 base; unmatched junction bases: 13. The germline V gene encodes CDR1 KGHSH and CDR2 LQKENI. The CDR3 is 19 amino acids. The CDR3: CASSLFPPGTGGQNTEAFF. The CDR3 nucleotides read TGTGCCAGCTCACTCTTCCCCCCCGGGACAGGGGGCCAGAACACTGAAGCTTTCTTT. The full variable domain, in which reference TRBV18 and TRBJ1-1 provide the parts outside the CDR3, is NAGVMQNPRHLVRRRGQEARLRCSPMKGHSHVYWYRQLPEEGLKFMVYLQKENIIDESGMPKERFSAEFPKEGPSILRIQQVVRGDSAAYFCASSLFPPGTGGQNTEAFFGQGTRLTVV.

The chain links TRBV13 to TRBJ1-5, with TRBD1 as a possible D gene (6 bases). V was trimmed by 5 bases and J by 4 bases, leaving 9 bases between them. The germline V gene has CDR1 PRHDT and CDR2 FYEKMQ (reference sequence). The CDR3 consists of 13 residues. The CDR3: CASSRTANQPQHF. CDR3 nucleotide sequence: TGTGCCAGCAGCCGGACAGCTAATCAGCCCCAGCATTTT.

The rearrangement joins TRBV11-2 to TRBJ1-6, with TRBD1 as a possible D gene (5 bases). The V end was cut by 2 bases, the J end by 10 bases, with 15 bases between. Germline CDR1 is SGHAT and CDR2 is FQNNGV. The CDR3 is 15 amino acids. The CDR3: CASSLMRGSESPLHF. As DNA, the CDR3 is TGTGCCAGCAGCTTAATGCGGGGGTCAGAGTCACCCCTCCACTTT. Complete variable domain (other parts from reference TRBV11-2 and TRBJ1-6): EAGVAQSPRYKIIEKRQSVAFWCNPISGHATLYWYQQILGQGPKLLIQFQNNGVVDDSQLPKDRFSAERLKGVDSTLKIQPAKLEDSAVYLCASSLMRGSESPLHFGNGTRLTVT.

This rearrangement joins TRBV19 to TRBJ1-3, with D tentatively TRBD1 (6 bases). There are 14 residues in the CDR3. V lost 4 bases to trimming and J lost 6 bases, with 13 bases between them. Germline CDR1 is LNHDA and CDR2 is SQIVND (reference sequence). CDR3 loop: CASSTGGQKNTIYF. The DNA for the CDR3 is TGTGCCAGTAGTACCGGAGGACAGAAAAACACCATATATTTT.

This clone was detected a few times. CDR3 nucleotides: TGTGCCAGCAGCGTTCTGAGCGGCAGGAACACTGAAGCTTTCTTT. Amino acids: CASSVLSGRNTEAFF. The rearrangement joins TRBV7-9 to TRBJ1-1; no clear D gene. The CDR3 loop spans 15 amino acids. The V gene's germline CDR1 is SEHNR and CDR2 FQNEAQ (reference sequence). V lost 5 bases and J lost 1, with 14 bases in between. Supplemented by reference TRBV7-9 and TRBJ1-1, the full variable domain reads DTGVSQNPRHKITKRGQNVTFRCDPISEHNRLYWYRQTLGQGPEFLTYFQNEAQLEKSRLLSDRFSAERPKGSFSTLEIQRTEQGDSAMYLCASSVLSGRNTEAFFGQGTRLTVV.

The rearrangement links TRBV28 to TRBJ1-2; a weak D match, TRBD1 (6 bases). Germline V gene sequence: CDR1 MDHEN, CDR2 SYDVKM. The CDR3 spans 13 residues. V was shortened by 7 bases and J by 4 bases, with 13 bases between the two germline ends. CDR3 sequence (DNA): TGTGCCAGCACCCGGGCAGGGGTCTATGGCTACACCTTC. This codes for CASTRAGVYGYTF.

The chain links TRBV6-2 or TRBV6-3 to TRBJ1-2; 8 nucleotides line up with TRBD1. J lost 6 bases, V lost 5 bases, and 11 bases had no gene match. Germline V lookup: CDR1 MNHEY, CDR2 SVGEGT. CDR3 length: 15 residues. The CDR3 DNA reads as TGTGCCAGCAGTCCAGCAGGGGGCGCAGCGGATGGCTACACCTTC. Translated: CASSPAGGAADGYTF.

The gene calls are TRBV12-3 or TRBV12-4 and TRBJ1-2, with D possibly being TRBD1 (6 bases). Trimming cost V 8 bases and J 14 bases, with 21 bases left between them. There are 12 residues in the CDR3. The CDR3 loop reads CASGVGTTTLTF. The CDR3 DNA reads as TGTGCCAGCGGGGTCGGGACAACCACTCTAACCTTC.

This chain links TRBV4-2 with TRBJ2-7, with a tentative D call TRBD2 (6 bases). Trimming stripped 0 bases from V and 5 bases from J, with 14 bases between. Germline CDR1 is LGHNA and CDR2 is YNFKEQ. This CDR3 is built from 15 residues. The CDR3 protein is CASSQDLRELNEQYF. The CDR3, as DNA: TGTGCCAGCAGCCAAGATCTCCGGGAGTTGAACGAGCAGTACTTC.

The chain combines TRBV6-4 with TRBJ1-5, with unresolved D. The germline CDR1 and CDR2 sequences are MRHNA and SNTAGT. Trimming stripped 0 bases from V and 6 bases from J, with 6 bases between. CDR3 size: 13 residues. Here the CDR3 reads CASSDSNFQPQHF. The CDR3 coding sequence is TGTGCCAGCAGTGACTCGAATTTTCAGCCCCAGCATTTT.

The chain combines TRBV2 with TRBJ1-2; D is perhaps TRBD1 (5 bases). The CDR3 has 14 residues. Germline values: CDR1 SNHLY, CDR2 FYNNEI. The V gene lost 3 bases and the J gene lost 6 bases, with 14 bases spanning the gap. This chain's CDR3 is CASSDQGRANGYTF. CDR3 sequence (DNA): TGTGCCAGCAGTGACCAGGGCAGGGCGAATGGCTACACCTTC. The full variable domain, in which reference TRBV2 and TRBJ1-2 provide the parts outside the CDR3, is EPEVTQTPSHQVTQMGQEVILRCVPISNHLYFYWYRQILGQKVEFLVSFYNNEISEKSEIFDDQFSVERPDGSNFTLKIRSTKLEDSAMYFCASSDQGRANGYTFGSGTRLTVV.